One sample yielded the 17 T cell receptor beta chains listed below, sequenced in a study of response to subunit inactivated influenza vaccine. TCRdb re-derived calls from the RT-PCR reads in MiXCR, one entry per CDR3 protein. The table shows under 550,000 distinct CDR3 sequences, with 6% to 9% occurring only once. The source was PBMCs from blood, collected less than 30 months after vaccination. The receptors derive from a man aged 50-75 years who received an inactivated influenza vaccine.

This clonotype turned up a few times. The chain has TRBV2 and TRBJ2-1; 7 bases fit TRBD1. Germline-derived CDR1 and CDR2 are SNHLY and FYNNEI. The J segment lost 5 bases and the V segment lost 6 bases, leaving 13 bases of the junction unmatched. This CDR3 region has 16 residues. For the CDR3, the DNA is TGTGCCAGCAGCGCAACCGGGACAGAAATACACAATGAGCAGTTCTTC. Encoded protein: CASSATGTEIHNEQFF.

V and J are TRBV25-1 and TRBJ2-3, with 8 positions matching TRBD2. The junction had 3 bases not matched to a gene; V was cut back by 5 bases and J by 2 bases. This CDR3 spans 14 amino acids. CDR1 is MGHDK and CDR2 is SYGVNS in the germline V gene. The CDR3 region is CASSPGGATDTQYF. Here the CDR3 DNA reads TGTGCCAGCAGTCCCGGGGGGGCCACAGATACGCAGTATTTT.

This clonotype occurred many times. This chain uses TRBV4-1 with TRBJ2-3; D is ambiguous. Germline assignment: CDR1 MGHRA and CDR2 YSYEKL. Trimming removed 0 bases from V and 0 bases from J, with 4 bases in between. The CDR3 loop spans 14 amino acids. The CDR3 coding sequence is TGCGCCAGCAGCCAAGAGCCGAGCACAGATACGCAGTATTTT. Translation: CASSQEPSTDTQYF.

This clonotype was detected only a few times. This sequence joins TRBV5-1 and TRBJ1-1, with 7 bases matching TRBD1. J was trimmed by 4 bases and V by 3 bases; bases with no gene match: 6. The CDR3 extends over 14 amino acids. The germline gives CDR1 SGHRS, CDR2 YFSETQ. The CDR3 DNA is TGCGCCAGCAGCTCGGGGAACAGGGGCACTGAAGCTTTCTTT. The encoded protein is CASSSGNRGTEAFF.

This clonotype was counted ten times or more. CDR3 in amino acids: CASSPGGVSNYEQYF. CDR3 sequence (DNA): TGTGCCAGCAGCCCAGGGGGCGTATCAAATTACGAGCAGTACTTC. V is TRBV12-3 or TRBV12-4 and J is TRBJ2-7; 8 bases match TRBD1. V gave up 6 bases and J gave up 4 bases; unmatched junction bases: 11. The CDR3 loop spans 15 amino acids.

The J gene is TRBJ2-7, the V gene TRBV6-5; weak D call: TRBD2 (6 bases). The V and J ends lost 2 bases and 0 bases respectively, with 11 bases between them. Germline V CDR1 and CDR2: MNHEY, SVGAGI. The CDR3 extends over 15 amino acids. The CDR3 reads CASSYGRGSSYEQYF. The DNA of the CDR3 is TGTGCCAGCAGTTACGGGCGGGGTAGCTCCTACGAGCAGTACTTC.

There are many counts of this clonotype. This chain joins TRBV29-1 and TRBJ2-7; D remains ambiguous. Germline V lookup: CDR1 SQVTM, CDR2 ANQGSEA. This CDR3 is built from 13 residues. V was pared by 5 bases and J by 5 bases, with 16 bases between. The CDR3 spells CSVFPPGVNEQYF. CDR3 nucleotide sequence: TGCAGCGTTTTCCCTCCTGGGGTTAACGAGCAGTACTTC.

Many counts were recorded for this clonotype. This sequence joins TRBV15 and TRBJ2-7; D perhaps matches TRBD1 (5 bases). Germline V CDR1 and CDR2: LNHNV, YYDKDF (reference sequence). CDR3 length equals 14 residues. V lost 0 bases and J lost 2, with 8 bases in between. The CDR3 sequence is CATSRDPTAYEQYF. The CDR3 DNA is TGTGCCACCAGCAGAGACCCGACAGCCTACGAGCAGTACTTC.

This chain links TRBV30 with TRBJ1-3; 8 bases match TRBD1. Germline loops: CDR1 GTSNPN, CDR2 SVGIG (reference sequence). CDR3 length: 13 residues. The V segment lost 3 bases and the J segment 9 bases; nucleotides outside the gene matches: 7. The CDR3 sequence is CAWRTPGGGTIYF. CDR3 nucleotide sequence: TGTGCCTGGAGGACCCCAGGGGGCGGCACCATATATTTT.

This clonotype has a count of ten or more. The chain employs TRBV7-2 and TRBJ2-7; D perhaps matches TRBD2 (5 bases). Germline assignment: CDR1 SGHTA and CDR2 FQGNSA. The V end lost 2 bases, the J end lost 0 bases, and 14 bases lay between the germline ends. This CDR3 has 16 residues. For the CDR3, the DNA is TGTGCCAGCAGCTTAATGGCGGCTGGGAGCTCCTACGAGCAGTACTTC. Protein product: CASSLMAAGSSYEQYF.

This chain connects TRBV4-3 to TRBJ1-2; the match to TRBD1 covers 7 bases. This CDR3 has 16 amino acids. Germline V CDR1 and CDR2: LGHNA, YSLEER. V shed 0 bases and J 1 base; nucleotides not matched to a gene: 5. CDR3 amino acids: CASSQDWGQYNYGYTF. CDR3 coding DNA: TGCGCCAGCAGCCAAGACTGGGGACAGTATAACTATGGCTACACCTTC.

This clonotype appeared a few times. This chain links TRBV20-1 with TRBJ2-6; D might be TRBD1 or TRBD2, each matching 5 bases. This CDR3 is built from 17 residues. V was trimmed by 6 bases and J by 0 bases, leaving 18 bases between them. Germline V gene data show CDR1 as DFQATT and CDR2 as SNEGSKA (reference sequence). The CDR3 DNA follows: TGCAGTGCATTCCCTCGGGGCTTTAGCTCTGGGGCCAACGTCCTGACTTTC. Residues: CSAFPRGFSSGANVLTF.

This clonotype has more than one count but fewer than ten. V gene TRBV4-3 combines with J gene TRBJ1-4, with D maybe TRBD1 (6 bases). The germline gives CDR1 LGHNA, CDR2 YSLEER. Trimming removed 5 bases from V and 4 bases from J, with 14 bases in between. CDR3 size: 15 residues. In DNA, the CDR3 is TGCGCCAGCAGCGAACAGGGCGTCTATAATGAAAAACTGTTTTTT. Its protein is CASSEQGVYNEKLFF.

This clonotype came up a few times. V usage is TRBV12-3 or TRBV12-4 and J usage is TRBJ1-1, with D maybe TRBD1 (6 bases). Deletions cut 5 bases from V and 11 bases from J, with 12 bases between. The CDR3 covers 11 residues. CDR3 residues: CASSPTGLAFF. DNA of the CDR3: TGTGCCAGCAGTCCCACAGGGCTGGCTTTCTTT.

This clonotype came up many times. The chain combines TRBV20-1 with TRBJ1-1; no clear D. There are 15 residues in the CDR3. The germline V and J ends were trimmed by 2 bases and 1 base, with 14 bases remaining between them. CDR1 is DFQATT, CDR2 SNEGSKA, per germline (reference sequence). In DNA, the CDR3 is TGCAGTGCTAGAAAGACATCGCTACCGAACACTGAAGCTTTCTTT. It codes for CSARKTSLPNTEAFF.

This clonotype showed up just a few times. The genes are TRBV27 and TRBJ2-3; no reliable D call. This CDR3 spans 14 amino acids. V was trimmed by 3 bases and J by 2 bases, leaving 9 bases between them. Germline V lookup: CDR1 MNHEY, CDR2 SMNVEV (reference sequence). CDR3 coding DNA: TGTGCCAGCAGTTTTATCCGGGCCACAGATACGCAGTATTTT. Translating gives CASSFIRATDTQYF.

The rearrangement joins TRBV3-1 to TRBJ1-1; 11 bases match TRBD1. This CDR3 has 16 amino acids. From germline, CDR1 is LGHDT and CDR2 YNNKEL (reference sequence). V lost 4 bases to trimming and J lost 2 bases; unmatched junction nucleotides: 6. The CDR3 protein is CASSPGTGGGNTEAFF. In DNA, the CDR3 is TGTGCCAGCAGCCCTGGGACAGGGGGGGGCAACACTGAAGCTTTCTTT.